This TCR beta chain is from a study of blood T cell repertoires in COVID-19 (dated by TCRdb to the early 2020s). With regard to the full study: The collaborator samples originated in the United States, Italy and Spain and spanned the acute and convalescent phases of COVID-19. The material from the prospective study consisted of cDNA or gDNA derived from T cells, B-cell-depleted T cells, or PBMCs. Subjects who had been exposed to COVID-19, were actively infected with it, or had recovered from it provided the deeply sampled blood TCRbeta repertoires that made up the dataset. The repertoires were released in a freely available public database meant as a resource for research on the immune response to SARS-CoV-2. The samples were drawn from two sources: the first 160 participants of the ongoing ImmuneRACE study, and 1,000 to 1,500 subjects contributed by 6 global collaborators. The sample metadata nearly always contained a de-identified subject ID, COVID-19 status, age in years and sex. Where available, HLA class I and class II types were obtained from metadata supplied by the sample provider rather than from assay-based typing. Summary of the overall study and its limitations: The quantity of clinical and demographic metadata differed by source and by participant and was supplied without curation.

A second Seattle source provided samples from volunteer blood donors who had recovered from COVID-19. Collaborating institutions collected whole blood in K2EDTA tubes following their own protocols. Collaborator samples were shipped for TCRbeta analysis as frozen whole blood, isolated PBMCs, or DNA extracted from either sample type. The immunoSEQ Assay, a bias-controlled multiplex PCR, was used to amplify TCRbeta CDR3 regions from genomic DNA. As for the original processing: Within the assay, amplification of reference gene primers was used to estimate how many nucleated cells each sample contained. To quantify the absolute abundance of each unique TCRbeta CDR3 rearrangement, sequence reads were collapsed and filtered. For each sample, productive Simpson clonality was calculated as the square root of Simpson's diversity index across productive rearrangements. TCRdb took over this immuneACCESS table, retaining in-frame rearrangements with V and J assigned. Such tables are incomplete; in checked studies, under half of the missing clones stem from an unresolved V gene, and the remainder is unexplained. The V and J calls and clone size were taken over from that table, and D and trimming were inferred from the DNA. In all, the sample holds over 150,000 clones, and about 86% of those were seen once. Clones ranked in the top ten supply roughly 18% of the sample.

Turning to this clone: Its antigen remains undetermined. Per-base quality was not reported, and no clone a single base away is much larger than it.

The CDR3 spans 15 residues, from the cysteine through the phenylalanine. Only the CDR3 portion is preserved as DNA: 45 bases, with reading frame beginning at the first base. The trim is 7 bases for V and 0 bases for J, with a gap of 16 bases between the germline ends. Via the germline V gene, CDR1 is SGHAT and CDR2 FQNNGV. Sequencing was carried out using peripheral blood. The chain is made from TRBV11-2 and TRBJ2-7, with a tentative D gene TRBD2 over 7 matching bases. This sequence originates from a woman between 65 and 79 years old who had recovered from COVID-19. The nucleotide sequence is given as TGTGCCAGCACCGGGGGGCAGGGCAACTCCTACGAGCAGTACTTC. Translated, this is CASTGGQGNSYEQYF.